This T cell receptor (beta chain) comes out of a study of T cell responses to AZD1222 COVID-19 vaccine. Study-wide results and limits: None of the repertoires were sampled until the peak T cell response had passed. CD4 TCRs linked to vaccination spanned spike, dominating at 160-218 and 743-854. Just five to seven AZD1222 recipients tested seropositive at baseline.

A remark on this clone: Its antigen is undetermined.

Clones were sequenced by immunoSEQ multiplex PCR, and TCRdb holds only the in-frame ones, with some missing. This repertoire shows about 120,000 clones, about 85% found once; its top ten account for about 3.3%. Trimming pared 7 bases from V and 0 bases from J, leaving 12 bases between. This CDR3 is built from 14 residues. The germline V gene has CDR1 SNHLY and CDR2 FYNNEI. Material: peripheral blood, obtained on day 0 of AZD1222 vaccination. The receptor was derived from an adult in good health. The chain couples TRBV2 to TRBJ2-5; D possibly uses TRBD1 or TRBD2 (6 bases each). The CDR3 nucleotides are TGTGCCAGCACCCGAGGGGGGTACCAAGAGACCCAGTACTTC. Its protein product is CASTRGGYQETQYF.